This is a list of T cell receptor beta chains from one sample in a study of blood T cell repertoires in COVID-19. Produced via immunoSEQ multiplex PCR; TCRdb's table is partial and in-frame only. The sample yields around 430,000 clones, approximately 88% seen once. The specimen sequenced was peripheral blood. Receptors were obtained from a woman aged 50 to 60 with COVID-19, enrolled during active disease. Both conserved end residues are part of each CDR3. D genes are given only for firm matches. Only some rows state a clone size, as once, few, many or a class for expanded clones.

v_call	d_call	j_call	clone_size	cdr3_aa	cdr3_nt
TRBV6-5	TRBD2	TRBJ2-7	.	CASRHVGTRAYEQYF	TGTGCCAGCAGACACGTCGGGACTAGAGCCTACGAGCAGTACTTC
TRBV28	.	TRBJ2-5	.	CASRQLTRETQYF	TGTGCCAGCAGGCAACTGACTAGAGAGACCCAGTACTTC
TRBV19	TRBD1	TRBJ1-1	.	CASSLVGQGAGWTEAFF	TGTGCCAGTAGTTTGGTCGGACAGGGGGCAGGGTGGACTGAAGCTTTCTTT
TRBV6-5	.	TRBJ2-7	.	CASRRTLGPYEQYF	TGTGCCAGCAGGAGGACACTGGGGCCCTACGAGCAGTACTTC
TRBV3-1/TRBV3-2	.	TRBJ2-5	.	CASSHPQWETQYF	TGTGCCAGCAGCCATCCCCAGTGGGAGACCCAGTACTTC
TRBV6-6	.	TRBJ1-1	.	CASSDRDFTEAFF	TGTGCCAGCAGTGATCGGGATTTCACTGAAGCTTTCTTT
TRBV5-5	.	TRBJ2-5	.	CASTPRGGETQYF	TGTGCCAGCACCCCCCGGGGAGGAGAGACCCAGTACTTC
TRBV20-1	.	TRBJ2-1	.	CSASSPGVYNEQFF	TGCAGTGCTAGTTCTCCAGGGGTCTACAATGAGCAGTTCTTC
TRBV19	.	TRBJ2-3	.	CASNAVNTDTQYF	TGTGCCAGTAACGCGGTTAACACAGATACGCAGTATTTT
TRBV6-1	.	TRBJ1-2	.	CASSEALGQSYGYTF	TGTGCCAGCAGTGAAGCGCTTGGGCAGAGCTATGGCTACACCTTC
TRBV18	.	TRBJ1-6	.	CASSPSGLVSPLHF	TGTGCCAGCTCACCATCGGGGTTGGTGTCACCCCTCCACTTT
TRBV9	TRBD2	TRBJ2-1	.	CASSRAGLPTNEQFF	TGTGCCAGCAGCCGCGCGGGACTACCAACTAATGAGCAGTTCTTC
TRBV3-1/TRBV3-2	.	TRBJ2-7	.	CASSLGQFYEQYF	TGTGCCAGCAGCCTCGGACAGTTCTACGAGCAGTACTTC
TRBV30	TRBD2	TRBJ2-2	.	CAWSSDGTRGTGELFF	TGTGCCTGGAGCTCTGACGGGACTAGGGGGACCGGGGAGCTGTTTTTT
TRBV4-1	TRBD1	TRBJ1-5	.	CASSQDGQGMARNQPQHF	TGCGCCAGCAGCCAAGACGGACAGGGAATGGCTCGCAATCAGCCCCAGCATTTT
TRBV24-1	.	TRBJ1-2	.	CATSDRRDTYVGGYTF	TGTGCCACCAGTGATCGACGGGACACCTACGTTGGGGGCTACACCTTC
TRBV5-8	.	TRBJ2-1	.	CASSLERSYNEQFF	TGTGCCAGCAGCTTAGAGCGCTCCTACAATGAGCAGTTCTTC
TRBV9	.	TRBJ2-2	.	CASSDRHTGELFF	TGTGCCAGCAGCGACAGACACACCGGGGAGCTGTTTTTT
TRBV11-2	TRBD1	TRBJ2-1	.	CASSFSGTANEQFF	TGTGCCAGCAGCTTCTCCGGGACAGCCAATGAGCAGTTCTTC
TRBV2	TRBD1	TRBJ1-5	few	CASRAGGNNQPQHF	TGTGCCAGCAGGGCAGGGGGCAACAATCAGCCCCAGCATTTT
TRBV3-1/TRBV3-2	.	TRBJ2-3	.	CASSQSQDTQYF	TGTGCCAGCAGCCAATCTCAGGATACGCAGTATTTT
TRBV2	TRBD1	TRBJ1-1	.	CASSKDRGYTEAFF	TGTGCCAGCAGTAAAGACAGGGGTTACACTGAAGCTTTCTTT
TRBV11-1	TRBD1	TRBJ1-1	.	CASSPGQGYTEAFF	TGTGCCAGCAGCCCGGGACAGGGCTACACTGAAGCTTTCTTT
TRBV19	.	TRBJ2-2	.	CASSPRQNTGELFF	TGTGCCAGTAGTCCTCGACAGAACACCGGGGAGCTGTTTTTT
TRBV5-6	.	TRBJ1-3	.	CASSSRLRRNTIYF	TGTGCCAGCAGCTCTAGACTCCGGCGCAACACCATATATTTT
TRBV24-1	.	TRBJ2-3	.	CATSDLRRDTQYF	TGTGCCACCAGTGATTTGCGGCGGGATACGCAGTATTTT
TRBV11-3	TRBD1	TRBJ2-3	.	CASSPQGATDTQYF	TGTGCCAGCAGCCCCCAGGGGGCCACAGATACGCAGTATTTT
TRBV6-5	.	TRBJ1-3	.	CASSYSGGSGNTIYF	TGTGCCAGCAGTTACTCGGGGGGGTCGGGAAACACCATATATTTT
TRBV6-2/TRBV6-3	TRBD2	TRBJ2-7	once	CASSHDWRGVRYEQYF	TGTGCCAGCAGCCATGACTGGCGGGGGGTCCGCTACGAGCAGTACTTC
TRBV11-2	TRBD1	TRBJ1-4	.	CASSFRDRAEKLFF	TGTGCCAGCAGCTTCCGGGACAGGGCTGAAAAACTGTTTTTT
TRBV19	.	TRBJ1-1	.	CASSIDRAAGEAFF	TGTGCCAGTAGTATAGATAGGGCGGCGGGCGAAGCTTTCTTT
TRBV29-1	TRBD1	TRBJ1-1	.	CSVEDVGRGRAEAFF	TGCAGCGTTGAAGATGTGGGCAGGGGGCGGGCTGAAGCTTTCTTT
TRBV5-1	TRBD1	TRBJ2-5	few	CASSSGTGGSETQYF	TGCGCCAGCAGCTCAGGGACAGGGGGCAGCGAGACCCAGTACTTC
TRBV7-6	TRBD1	TRBJ2-7	.	CASTARDSSYEQYF	TGTGCCAGCACCGCCCGGGACAGCTCCTACGAGCAGTACTTC